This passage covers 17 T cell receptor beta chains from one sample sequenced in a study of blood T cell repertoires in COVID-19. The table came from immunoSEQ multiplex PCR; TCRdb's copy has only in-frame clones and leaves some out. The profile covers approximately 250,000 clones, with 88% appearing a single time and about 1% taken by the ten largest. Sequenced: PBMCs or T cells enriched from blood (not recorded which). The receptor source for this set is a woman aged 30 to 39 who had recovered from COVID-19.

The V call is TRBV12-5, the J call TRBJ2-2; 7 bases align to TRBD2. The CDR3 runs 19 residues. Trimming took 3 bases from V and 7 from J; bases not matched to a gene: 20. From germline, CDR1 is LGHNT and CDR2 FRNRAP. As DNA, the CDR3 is TGTGCTAGTGGTTTAAACCTCCAAGCGGGACTAAGGGGTCTCGGGGAGCTGTTTTTT. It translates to CASGLNLQAGLRGLGELFF. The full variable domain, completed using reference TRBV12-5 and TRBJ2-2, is DARVTQTPRHKVTEMGQEVTMRCQPILGHNTVFWYRQTMMQGLELLAYFRNRAPLDDSGMPKDRFSAEMPDATLATLKIQPSEPRDSAVYFCASGLNLQAGLRGLGELFFGEGSRLTVL.

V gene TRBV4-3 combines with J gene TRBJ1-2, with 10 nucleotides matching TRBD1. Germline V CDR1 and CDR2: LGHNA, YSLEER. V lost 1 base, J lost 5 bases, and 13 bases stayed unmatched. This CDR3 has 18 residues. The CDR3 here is CASSQAGPGQGSLYGYTF. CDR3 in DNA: TGCGCCAGCAGCCAAGCGGGCCCGGGACAGGGGTCTTTGTATGGCTACACCTTC.

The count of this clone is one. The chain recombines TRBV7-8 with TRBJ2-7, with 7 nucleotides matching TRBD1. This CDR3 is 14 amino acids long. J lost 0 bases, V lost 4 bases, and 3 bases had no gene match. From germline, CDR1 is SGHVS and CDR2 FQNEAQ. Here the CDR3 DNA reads TGTGCCAGCAGCTCAGGGACAGTCTCCTACGAGCAGTACTTC. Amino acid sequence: CASSSGTVSYEQYF.

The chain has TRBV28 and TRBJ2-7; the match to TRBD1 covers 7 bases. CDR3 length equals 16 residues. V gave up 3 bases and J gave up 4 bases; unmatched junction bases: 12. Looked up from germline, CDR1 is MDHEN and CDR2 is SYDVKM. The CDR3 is CASSLRGQYALYEQYF. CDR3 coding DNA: TGTGCCAGCAGTTTGAGGGGACAGTACGCCCTATACGAGCAGTACTTC.

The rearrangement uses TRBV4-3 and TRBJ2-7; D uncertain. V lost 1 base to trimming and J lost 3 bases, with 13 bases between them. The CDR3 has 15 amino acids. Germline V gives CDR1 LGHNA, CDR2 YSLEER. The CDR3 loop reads CASSQATQPSYEQYF. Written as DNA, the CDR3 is TGCGCCAGCAGCCAAGCTACACAGCCCAGCTACGAGCAGTACTTC.

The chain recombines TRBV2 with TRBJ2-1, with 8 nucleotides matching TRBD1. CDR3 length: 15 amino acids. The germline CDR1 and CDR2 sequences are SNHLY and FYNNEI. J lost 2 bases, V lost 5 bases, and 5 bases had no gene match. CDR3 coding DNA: TGTGCCAGCAGTCTCTCAGGGGGCCCCTACAATGAGCAGTTCTTC. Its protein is CASSLSGGPYNEQFF.

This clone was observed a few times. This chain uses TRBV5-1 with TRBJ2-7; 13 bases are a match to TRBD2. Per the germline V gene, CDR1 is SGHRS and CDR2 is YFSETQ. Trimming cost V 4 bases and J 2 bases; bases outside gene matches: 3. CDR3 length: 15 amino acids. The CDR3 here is CASSPGLAGAYEQYF. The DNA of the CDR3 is TGCGCCAGCAGCCCAGGACTAGCGGGGGCCTACGAGCAGTACTTC.

The CDR3 DNA reads TGTGCCAGCAGCCTCCGACTGGTAACAGATACGCAGTATTTT. Its protein is CASSLRLVTDTQYF. J is TRBJ2-3 and V is TRBV3-1 (or the pseudogene TRBV3-2), with unresolved D. CDR1 is LGHDT and CDR2 is YNNKEL in the germline V gene (reference sequence). Trimming cost V 4 bases and J 3 bases, with 11 bases left between them. This CDR3 has 14 residues.

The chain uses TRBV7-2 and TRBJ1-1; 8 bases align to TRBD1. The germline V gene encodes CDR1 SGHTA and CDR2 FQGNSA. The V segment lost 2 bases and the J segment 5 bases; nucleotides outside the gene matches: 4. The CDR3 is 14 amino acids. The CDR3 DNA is TGTGCCAGCAGCTTAACCAGGGGGCTTACTGAAGCTTTCTTT. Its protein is CASSLTRGLTEAFF. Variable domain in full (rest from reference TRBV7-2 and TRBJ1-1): GAGVSQSPSNKVTEKGKDVELRCDPISGHTALYWYRQSLGQGLEFLIYFQGNSAPDKSGLPSDRFSAERTGGSVSTLTIQRTQQEDSAVYLCASSLTRGLTEAFFGQGTRLTVV.

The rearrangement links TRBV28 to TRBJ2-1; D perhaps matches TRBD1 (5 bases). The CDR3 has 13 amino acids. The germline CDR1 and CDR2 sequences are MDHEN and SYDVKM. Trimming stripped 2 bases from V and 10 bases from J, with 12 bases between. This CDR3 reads CASSLLGAMEQFF. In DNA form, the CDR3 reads TGTGCCAGCAGTTTACTAGGGGCTATGGAGCAGTTCTTC.

This CDR3 is CASSLLVAGVDYTF. As DNA, the CDR3 is TGTGCCAGCAGCTTATTGGTCGCGGGAGTAGACTACACCTTC. The V and J genes are TRBV7-3 and TRBJ1-2; D is undetermined. Germline CDR1 SGHTA, CDR2 FQGTGA. V was shortened by 2 bases and J by 10 bases, with 17 bases between the two germline ends. The length of the CDR3 is 14 residues. Full variable domain (rest looked up from reference TRBV7-3 and TRBJ1-2): GAGVSQTPSNKVTEKGKYVELRCDPISGHTALYWYRQSLGQGPEFLIYFQGTGAADDSGLPNDRFFAVRPEGSVSTLKIQRTERGDSAVYLCASSLLVAGVDYTFGSGTRLTVV.

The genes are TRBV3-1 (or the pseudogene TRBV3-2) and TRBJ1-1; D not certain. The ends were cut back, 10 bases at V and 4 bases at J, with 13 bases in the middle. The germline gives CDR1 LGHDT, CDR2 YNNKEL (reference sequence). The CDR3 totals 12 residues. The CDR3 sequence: CATRAAGTEAFF. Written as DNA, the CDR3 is TGTGCCACCAGAGCGGCCGGCACTGAAGCTTTCTTT.

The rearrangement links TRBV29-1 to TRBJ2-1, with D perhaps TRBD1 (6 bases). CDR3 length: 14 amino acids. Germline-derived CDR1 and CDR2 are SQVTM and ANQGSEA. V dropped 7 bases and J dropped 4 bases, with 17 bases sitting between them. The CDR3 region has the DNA TGCAGCGCTGACCAGGGGAGAGGGTACAATGAGCAGTTCTTC. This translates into CSADQGRGYNEQFF.

The CDR3 nucleotides read TGTGCCAGCAAGGAGGGAGGAAGCTCTGGAAACACCATATATTTT. Its translation: CASKEGGSSGNTIYF. The chain has TRBV6-5 and TRBJ1-3; D gene uncertain. CDR1 MNHEY and CDR2 SVGAGI come from the germline V gene. Trimming shortened V by 7 bases and J by 0 bases, and 13 bases separated the two germline ends. The CDR3 consists of 15 residues.

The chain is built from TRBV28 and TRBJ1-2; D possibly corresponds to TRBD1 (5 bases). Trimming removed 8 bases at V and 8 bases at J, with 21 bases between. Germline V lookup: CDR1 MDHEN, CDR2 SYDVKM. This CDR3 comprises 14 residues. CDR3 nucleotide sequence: TGTGCCAGCGTAGGTCCCGGCGGGGCACGGGGCTACACCTTC. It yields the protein CASVGPGGARGYTF.

Written as DNA, the CDR3 is TGTGCCAGCAGTTCGGCTAGCGGGACTTCCTACGAGCAGTACTTC. Its translation: CASSSASGTSYEQYF. The chain is built from TRBV27 and TRBJ2-7; 9 nucleotides match TRBD2. Germline loops: CDR1 MNHEY, CDR2 SMNVEV (reference sequence). V gave up 4 bases and J gave up 1 base; unmatched junction bases: 5. The CDR3 extends over 15 amino acids.

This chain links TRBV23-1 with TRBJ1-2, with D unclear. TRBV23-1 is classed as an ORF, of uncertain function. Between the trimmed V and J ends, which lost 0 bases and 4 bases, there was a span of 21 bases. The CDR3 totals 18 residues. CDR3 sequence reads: CASSQSRPGRGSTYGYTF. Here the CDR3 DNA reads TGCGCCAGCAGTCAATCGCGCCCGGGTAGAGGGTCGACCTATGGCTACACCTTC.